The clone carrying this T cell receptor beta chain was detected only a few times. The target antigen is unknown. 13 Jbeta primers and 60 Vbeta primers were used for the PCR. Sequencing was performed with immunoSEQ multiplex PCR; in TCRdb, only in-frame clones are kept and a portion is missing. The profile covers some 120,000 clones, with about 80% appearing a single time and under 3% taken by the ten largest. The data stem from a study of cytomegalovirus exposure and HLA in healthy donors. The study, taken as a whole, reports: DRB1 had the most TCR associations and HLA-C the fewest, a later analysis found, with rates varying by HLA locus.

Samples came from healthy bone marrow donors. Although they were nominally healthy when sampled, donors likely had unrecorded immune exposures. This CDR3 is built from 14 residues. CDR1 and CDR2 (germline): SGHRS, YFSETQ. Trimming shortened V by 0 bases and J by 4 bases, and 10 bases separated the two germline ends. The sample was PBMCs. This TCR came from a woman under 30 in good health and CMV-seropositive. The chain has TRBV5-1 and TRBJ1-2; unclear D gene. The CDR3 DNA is TGCGCCAGCAGCTTGGAAGTGCTGAGCTATGGCTACACCTTC. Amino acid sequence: CASSLEVLSYGYTF.